This TCR beta chain comes out of a study of early T cells in non-severe SARS-CoV-2 infection. Individually, cDNA molecules had unique molecular identifiers attached to them. One entry per CDR3 protein results from TCRdb running MiXCR on the 5' RACE reads. The data show 30,000 or so distinct CDR3 sequences, 4.5% seen once. This receptor was taken from an adult who was a healthcare worker with PCR-confirmed SARS-CoV-2 infection or an uninfected control (not recorded which). Sequencing was performed on whole blood.

The CDR3 bases are TGTGCCAGCAGCTTTCTTGGACTAGATACGCAGTATTTT. Translating it yields CASSFLGLDTQYF. The gene calls are TRBV7-2 and TRBJ2-3; D is possibly TRBD2 (5 bases). This CDR3 has 13 residues. Germline V gives CDR1 SGHTA, CDR2 FQGNSA. V dropped 3 bases and J dropped 5 bases, with 9 bases sitting between them.